Following are 5 T cell receptor beta chains from one sample sequenced in a study of blood T cell repertoires in COVID-19. Libraries were prepared by immunoSEQ multiplex PCR; TCRdb keeps only in-frame clonotypes and omits some of them. The sample records approximately 210,000 clones, about nine tenths being singletons. The sequenced material came from PBMCs or T cells enriched from blood (not recorded which). All receptors derive from a woman aged 25 to 39 who had recovered from COVID-19.

The chain combines TRBV28 with TRBJ1-2; D ambiguous. The V end was cut by 3 bases, the J end by 0 bases, with 5 bases between. Germline CDR1 is MDHEN and CDR2 is SYDVKM. The CDR3 totals 13 residues. The CDR3 DNA reads TGTGCCAGCAGTTTGAAGCCTAACTATGGCTACACCTTC. It is translated as CASSLKPNYGYTF.

The chain carries TRBV2 and TRBJ1-2, with D perhaps TRBD1 (6 bases). The CDR3 runs to 13 residues. CDR1 and CDR2 (germline): SNHLY, FYNNEI. V lost 4 bases, J lost 3 bases, and 9 bases lay in between. The CDR3 sequence is CASSVGGHYGYTF. CDR3 bases: TGTGCCAGCAGTGTCGGGGGGCACTATGGCTACACCTTC.

The chain joins TRBV2 to TRBJ1-2; D not certain. CDR3 length: 14 amino acids. CDR1 and CDR2 from the germline V gene are SNHLY and FYNNEI. Trimming shortened V by 6 bases and J by 3 bases, and 14 bases separated the two germline ends. The CDR3: CASRNLAVDYGYTF. CDR3 DNA sequence: TGTGCCAGCAGGAACCTGGCTGTCGACTATGGCTACACCTTC.

The rearrangement links TRBV3-1 (or the pseudogene TRBV3-2) to TRBJ1-3; 7 bases match TRBD1. The trim removed 10 bases at V and 0 bases at J, leaving 3 bases unmatched. Germline assignment: CDR1 LGHDT and CDR2 YNNKEL (reference sequence). This CDR3 has 13 amino acids. The CDR3 nucleotides are TGTGCCACCCGGGACAGCTCTGGAAACACCATATATTTT. It yields the protein CATRDSSGNTIYF.

V and J are TRBV5-6 and TRBJ2-7, with 10 bases aligning to TRBD2. Germline assignment: CDR1 SGHDT and CDR2 YYEEEE. The trim removed 3 bases at V and 6 bases at J, leaving 6 bases unmatched. The CDR3 has 14 amino acids. CDR3 sequence (DNA): TGTGCCAGCAGCTGGGGGACTAGCGAGGGCGAGCAGTACTTC. Translating it yields CASSWGTSEGEQYF.